The present T cell receptor beta chain was sequenced within a study of shared clonotypes between healthy human individuals. In the authors' workflow: Filtering differed for immunoSEQ, which gave only junction sequences without quality scores. The method was immunoSEQ multiplex PCR; TCRdb's version includes in-frame clones alone and lacks a portion of them. V and J calls plus clone size are reproduced from that table; the DNA served to infer D and trimming. The data hold about 1.5 million clones, with roughly 96% observed a single time. The V gene lost 4 bases and the J gene lost 3 bases, with 10 bases spanning the gap. This CDR3 contains 14 residues. In germline, CDR1 is SGHTA, CDR2 FQGNSA.

Sequences were obtained from naive CD4+ T cells sorted from blood. Subset denoted: CD45RA+ positively selected. This receptor was obtained from a man aged 25 to 40 in good health. This chain links TRBV7-2 with TRBJ2-1; D unresolved. The CDR3 here is CASSSSSYYNEQFF. The CDR3 bases are TGTGCCAGCAGCTCCTCGAGTTACTACAATGAGCAGTTCTTC.